This T cell receptor (beta chain) emerged from a study of siplizumab effects on memory and regulatory T cells. Overall study findings and caveats: Fewer alloreactive sequences mapped to unstimulated CD4+ memory cells under siplizumab.

The table came from immunoSEQ multiplex PCR; TCRdb's copy has only in-frame clones and leaves some out. The table lists approximately 100,000 clones, 85% to 95% of them singletons. Germline V CDR1 and CDR2: SGHTA, FQGNSA. This CDR3 region has 13 residues. Deletions cut 1 base from V and 2 bases from J, with 6 bases between. About this clone itself: The antigen is undetermined.

The gene calls are TRBV7-2 and TRBJ2-7; D is unclear. This receptor was identified in a human donor in good health. The sample comprised non-Treg CD4+ T cells sorted from blood. CDR3 sequence reads: CASSLVAAYEQYF. CDR3 nucleotide sequence: TGTGCCAGCAGCTTAGTAGCAGCCTACGAGCAGTACTTC.